The rows below give T cell receptor beta chains drawn from one sample of a study of beta chain features in type 1 diabetes. TCRdb's copy holds only in-frame clones and misses some; the assay was immunoSEQ multiplex PCR. The table records 28,000 or so clones, 65% of them present only once. What was sequenced was Tregs from blood. Source of these receptors: a woman aged 25 to 39 with type 1 diabetes. Each CDR3 is given with its conserved first and last residue. The D gene is left open where the match is weak. A clone size is listed for some rows: how often the clone was seen (once, few, many), or a class if it is expanded.

TRBV9	.	15	TRBJ1-1	.	CASSPYGGPNTEAFF	TGTGCCAGCAGCCCTTACGGGGGGCCGAACACTGAAGCTTTCTTT
TRBV19	.	17	TRBJ1-2	.	CASSIQQDSSIHYGYTF	TGTGCCAGTAGTATCCAACAGGACAGTTCAATTCACTATGGCTACACCTTC
TRBV7-2	.	15	TRBJ2-7	.	CASSATTSWAYEQYF	TGTGCCAGCAGCGCGACCACTAGCTGGGCCTACGAGCAGTACTTC
TRBV5-1	.	14	TRBJ1-2	.	CASSPQPENYGYTF	TGCGCCAGCAGCCCTCAACCAGAAAACTATGGCTACACCTTC
TRBV11-3	.	12	TRBJ2-1	.	CASSYKRNEQFF	TGTGCCAGCAGCTACAAGCGGAATGAGCAGTTCTTC
TRBV5-1	.	15	TRBJ2-7	.	CASSFSVGQGYEQYF	TGCGCCAGCAGCTTTTCGGTGGGACAAGGTTACGAGCAGTACTTC
TRBV7-8	.	16	TRBJ2-2	.	CASSSGFAGSYRELFF	TGTGCCAGCAGCTCCGGATTTGCTGGGAGCTACCGGGAGCTGTTTTTT
TRBV7-9	.	14	TRBJ2-5	medium-sized	CASQQFGAEETQYF	TGTGCCAGCCAGCAGTTTGGGGCGGAAGAGACCCAGTACTTC
TRBV7-9	TRBD2	15	TRBJ2-2	few	CASSLKRESTGELFF	TGTGCCAGCAGCCTTAAGCGGGAGAGCACCGGGGAGCTGTTTTTT
TRBV5-1	TRBD2	15	TRBJ2-7	.	CASSFLSGSLYEQYF	TGCGCCAGCAGCTTCCTTAGCGGGAGTCTCTACGAGCAGTACTTC
TRBV5-1	.	13	TRBJ2-5	.	CASSRDFQETQYF	TGCGCCAGCAGCAGGGACTTCCAAGAGACCCAGTACTTC
TRBV4-2	TRBD2	16	TRBJ2-7	medium-sized	CASSQELAEPSYEQYF	TGTGCCAGCAGCCAAGAACTAGCGGAGCCTAGCTACGAGCAGTACTTC
TRBV15	TRBD2	15	TRBJ2-2	.	CATSSRLAGTGELFF	TGTGCCACCAGCAGTAGGCTAGCGGGCACCGGGGAGCTGTTTTTT
TRBV4-2	TRBD1	16	TRBJ1-1	.	CASSQAMDRGHTEAFF	TGTGCCAGCAGCCAGGCCATGGACAGGGGACACACTGAAGCTTTCTTT
TRBV2	.	12	TRBJ2-4	.	CASSERRHIQYF	TGTGCCAGCAGTGAAAGGCGGCACATTCAGTACTTC
TRBV18	.	13	TRBJ2-5	.	CASSPGTEETQYF	TGTGCCAGCTCACCTGGAACAGAAGAGACCCAGTACTTC
TRBV2	TRBD1	15	TRBJ1-2	.	CASSERNRDRDGYTF	TGTGCCAGCAGTGAAAGGAATCGGGACAGGGACGGCTACACCTTC